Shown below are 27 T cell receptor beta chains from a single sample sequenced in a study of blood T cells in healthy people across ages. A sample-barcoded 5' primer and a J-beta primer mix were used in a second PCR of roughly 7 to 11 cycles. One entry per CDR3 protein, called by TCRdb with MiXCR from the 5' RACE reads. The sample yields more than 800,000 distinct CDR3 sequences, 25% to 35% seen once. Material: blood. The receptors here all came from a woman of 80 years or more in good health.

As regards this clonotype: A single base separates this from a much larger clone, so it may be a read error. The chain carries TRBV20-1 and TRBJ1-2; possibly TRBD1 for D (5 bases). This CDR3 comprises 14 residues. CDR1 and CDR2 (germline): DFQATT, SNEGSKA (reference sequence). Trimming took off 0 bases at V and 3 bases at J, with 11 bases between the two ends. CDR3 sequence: CSARDYGGDYGYTF. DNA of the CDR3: TGCAGTGCTAGAGATTACGGGGGTGACTATGGCTACACCTTC.

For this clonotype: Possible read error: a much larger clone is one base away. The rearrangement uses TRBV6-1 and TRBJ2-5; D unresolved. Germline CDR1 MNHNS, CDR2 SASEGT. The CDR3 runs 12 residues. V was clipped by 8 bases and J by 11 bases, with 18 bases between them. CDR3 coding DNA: TGTGCCAGCGCGACGCACACAAATGAGCAGTACTTC. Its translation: CASATHTNEQYF.

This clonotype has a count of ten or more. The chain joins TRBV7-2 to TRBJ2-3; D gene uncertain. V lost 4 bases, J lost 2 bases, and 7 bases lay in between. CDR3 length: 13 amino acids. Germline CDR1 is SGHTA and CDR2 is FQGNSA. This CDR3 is CASSYYLTDTQYF. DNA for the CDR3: TGTGCCAGCAGCTATTATCTCACAGATACGCAGTATTTT.

CDR3 DNA sequence: TGTGCCAGCGCCCCGAGGGGGACAGGGAGGGTGAATCAGCCCCAGCATTTT. Translation gives CASAPRGTGRVNQPQHF. The gene calls are TRBV19 and TRBJ1-5; 9 bases map to TRBD1. The CDR3 totals 17 residues. The V gene end was trimmed by 9 bases and the J gene end by 4 bases; junction bases not matched to a gene: 16. The V gene's germline CDR1 is LNHDA and CDR2 SQIVND (reference sequence).

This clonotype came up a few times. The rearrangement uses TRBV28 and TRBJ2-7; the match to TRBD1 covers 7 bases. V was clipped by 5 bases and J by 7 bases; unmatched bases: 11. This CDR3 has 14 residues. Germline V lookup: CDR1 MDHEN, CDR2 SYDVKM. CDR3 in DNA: TGTGCCAGCAGTCCCCGGGACAGCAGGAGGGAGCAGTACTTC. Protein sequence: CASSPRDSRREQYF.

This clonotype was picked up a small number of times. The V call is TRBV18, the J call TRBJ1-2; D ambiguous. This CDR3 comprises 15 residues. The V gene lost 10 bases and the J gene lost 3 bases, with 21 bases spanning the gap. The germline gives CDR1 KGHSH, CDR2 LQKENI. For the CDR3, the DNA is TGTGCCAACGGAGGGTTAGAAAGGGCTCACTATGGCTACACCTTC. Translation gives CANGGLERAHYGYTF.

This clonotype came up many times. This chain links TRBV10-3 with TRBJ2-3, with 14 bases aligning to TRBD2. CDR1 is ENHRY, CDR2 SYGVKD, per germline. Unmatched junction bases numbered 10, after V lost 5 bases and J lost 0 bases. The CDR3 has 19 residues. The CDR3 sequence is CAISRAGTSGGRSTDTQYF. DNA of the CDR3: TGTGCCATCAGTCGTGCCGGGACTAGCGGGGGCCGCAGCACAGATACGCAGTATTTT.

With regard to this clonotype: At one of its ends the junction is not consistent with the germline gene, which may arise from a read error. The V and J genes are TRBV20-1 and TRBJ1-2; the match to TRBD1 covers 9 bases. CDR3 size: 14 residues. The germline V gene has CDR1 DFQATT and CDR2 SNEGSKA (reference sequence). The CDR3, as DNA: TGCAGTGCAACTCATAGCGGACAGGGGTATGGCCACACCTTC. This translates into CSATHSGQGYGHTF.

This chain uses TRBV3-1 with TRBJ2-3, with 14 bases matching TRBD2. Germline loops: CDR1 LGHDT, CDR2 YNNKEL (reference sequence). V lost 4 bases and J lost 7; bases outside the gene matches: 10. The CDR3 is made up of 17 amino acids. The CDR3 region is CASSPPGTSGGSNTQYF. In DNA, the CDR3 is TGTGCCAGCAGCCCCCCCGGGACTAGCGGGGGTTCTAATACGCAGTATTTT.

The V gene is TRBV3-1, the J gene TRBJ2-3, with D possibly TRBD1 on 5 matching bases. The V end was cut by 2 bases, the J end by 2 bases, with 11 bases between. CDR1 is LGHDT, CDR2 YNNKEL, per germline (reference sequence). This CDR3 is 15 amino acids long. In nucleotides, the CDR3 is TGTGCCAGCAGCCAAACTGGACACCTCACAGATACGCAGTATTTT. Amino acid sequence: CASSQTGHLTDTQYF.

In DNA, the CDR3 is TGTGCCAGCGCCCCAGTTGGGGACTCTAGGCCCCTCCACTTT. Its protein product is CASAPVGDSRPLHF. The gene calls are TRBV18 and TRBJ1-6; D is perhaps TRBD1 (5 bases). Germline V CDR1 and CDR2: KGHSH, LQKENI. V was cut by 8 bases and J by 13 bases, with 21 bases left in between. This CDR3 comprises 14 residues.

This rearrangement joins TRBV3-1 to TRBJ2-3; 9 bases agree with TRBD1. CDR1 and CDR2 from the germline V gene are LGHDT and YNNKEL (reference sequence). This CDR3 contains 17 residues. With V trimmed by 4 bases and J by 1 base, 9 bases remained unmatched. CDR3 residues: CASSPTGGGMGTDTQYF. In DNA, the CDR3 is TGTGCCAGCAGCCCGACAGGGGGGGGCATGGGCACAGATACGCAGTATTTT.

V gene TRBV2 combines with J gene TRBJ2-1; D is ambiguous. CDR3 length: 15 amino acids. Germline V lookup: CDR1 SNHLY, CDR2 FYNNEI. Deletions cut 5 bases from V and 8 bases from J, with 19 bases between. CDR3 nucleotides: TGTGCCAGCAGTCCAAACCGTCGGCGGAGCGATGAGCAGTTCTTC. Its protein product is CASSPNRRRSDEQFF.

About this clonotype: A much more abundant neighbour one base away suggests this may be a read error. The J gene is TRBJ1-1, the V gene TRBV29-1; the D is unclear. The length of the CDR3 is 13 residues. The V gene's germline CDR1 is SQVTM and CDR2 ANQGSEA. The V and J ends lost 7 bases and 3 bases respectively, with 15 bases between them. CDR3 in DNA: TGCAGCGCAGCGGCAGATCAGGACACTGAAGCTTTCTTT. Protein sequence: CSAAADQDTEAFF.

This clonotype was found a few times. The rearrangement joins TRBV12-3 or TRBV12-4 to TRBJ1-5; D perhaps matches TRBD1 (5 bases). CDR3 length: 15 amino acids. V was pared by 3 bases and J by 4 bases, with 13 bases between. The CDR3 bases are TGTGCCAGCAGTTTCGCCGGCGGGGGAAATCAGCCCCAGCATTTT. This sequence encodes CASSFAGGGNQPQHF.

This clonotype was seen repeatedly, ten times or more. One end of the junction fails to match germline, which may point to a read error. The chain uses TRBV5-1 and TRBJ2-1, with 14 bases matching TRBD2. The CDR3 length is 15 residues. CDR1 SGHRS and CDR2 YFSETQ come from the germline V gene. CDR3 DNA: TGTGCCAGCAGCCTGGGACTAGCGGGGGACAATGAGCAGTTCTTC. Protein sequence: CASSLGLAGDNEQFF. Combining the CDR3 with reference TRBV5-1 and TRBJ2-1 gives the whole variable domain KAGVTQTPRYLIKTRGQQVTLSCSPISGHRSVSWYQQTPGQGLQFLFEYFSETQRNKGNFPGRFSGRQFSNSRSEMNVSTLELGDSALYLCASSLGLAGDNEQFFGPGTRLTVL.

CDR3 sequence: CASSQEPLGGYGYTF. In DNA, the CDR3 is TGCGCCAGCAGCCAAGAGCCTCTAGGTGGATATGGCTACACCTTC. This sequence joins TRBV4-3 and TRBJ1-2; D not certain. The CDR3 totals 15 residues. Trimming took 0 bases from V and 5 from J, leaving 13 bases between them. Germline values: CDR1 LGHNA, CDR2 YSLEER.

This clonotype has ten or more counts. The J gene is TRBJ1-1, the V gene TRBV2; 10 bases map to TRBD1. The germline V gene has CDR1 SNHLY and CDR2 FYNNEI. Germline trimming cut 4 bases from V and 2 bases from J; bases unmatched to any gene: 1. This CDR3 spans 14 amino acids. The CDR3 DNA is TGTGCCAGCAGTGTGACAGGGGGCAACACTGAAGCTTTCTTT. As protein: CASSVTGGNTEAFF.

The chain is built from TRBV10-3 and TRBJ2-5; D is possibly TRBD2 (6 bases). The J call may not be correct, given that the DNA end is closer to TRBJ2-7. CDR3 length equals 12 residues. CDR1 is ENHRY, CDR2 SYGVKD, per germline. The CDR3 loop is CAITGTGDEQYF. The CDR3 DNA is TGTGCCATCACAGGGACTGGGGACGAGCAGTACTTC.

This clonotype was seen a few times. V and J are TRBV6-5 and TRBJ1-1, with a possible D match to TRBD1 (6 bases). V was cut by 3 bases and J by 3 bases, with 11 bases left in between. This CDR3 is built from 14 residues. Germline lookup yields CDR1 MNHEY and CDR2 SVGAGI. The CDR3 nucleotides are TGTGCCAGCAGTTATTCACAGGGATACACTGAAGCTTTCTTT. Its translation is CASSYSQGYTEAFF.

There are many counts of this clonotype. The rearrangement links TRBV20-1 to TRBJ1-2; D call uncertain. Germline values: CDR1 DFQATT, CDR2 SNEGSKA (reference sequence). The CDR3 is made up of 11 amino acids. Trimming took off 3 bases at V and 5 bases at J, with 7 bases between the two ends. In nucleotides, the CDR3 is TGCAGTGCTAGTGCTGGGTATGGCTACACCTTC. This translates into CSASAGYGYTF.

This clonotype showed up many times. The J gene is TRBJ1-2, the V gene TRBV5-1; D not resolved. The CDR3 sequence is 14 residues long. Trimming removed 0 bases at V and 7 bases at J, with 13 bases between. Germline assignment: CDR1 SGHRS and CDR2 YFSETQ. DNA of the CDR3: TGCGCCAGCAGCTTGGGAGCTGTTGGCGGTGGCTACACCTTC. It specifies CASSLGAVGGGYTF.

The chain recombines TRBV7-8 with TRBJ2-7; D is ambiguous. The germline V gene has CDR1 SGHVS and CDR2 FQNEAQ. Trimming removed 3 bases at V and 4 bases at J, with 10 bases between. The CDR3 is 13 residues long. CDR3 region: CASSLPERYEQYF. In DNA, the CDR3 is TGTGCCAGCAGCTTGCCAGAGCGTTACGAGCAGTACTTC.

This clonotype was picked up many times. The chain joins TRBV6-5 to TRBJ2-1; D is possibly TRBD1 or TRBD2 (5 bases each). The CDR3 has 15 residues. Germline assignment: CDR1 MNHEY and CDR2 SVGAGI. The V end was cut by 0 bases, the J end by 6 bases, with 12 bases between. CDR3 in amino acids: CASSYSRDGGNEQFF. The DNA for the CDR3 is TGTGCCAGCAGTTACTCCCGGGACGGAGGCAATGAGCAGTTCTTC.

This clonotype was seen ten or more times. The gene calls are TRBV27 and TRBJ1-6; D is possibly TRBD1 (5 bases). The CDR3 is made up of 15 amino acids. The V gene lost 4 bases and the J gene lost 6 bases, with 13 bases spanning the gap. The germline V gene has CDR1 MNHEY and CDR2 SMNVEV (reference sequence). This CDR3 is CASSSIRGPNSPLHF. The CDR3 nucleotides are TGTGCCAGCAGTTCCATTCGGGGACCTAATTCACCCCTCCACTTT.

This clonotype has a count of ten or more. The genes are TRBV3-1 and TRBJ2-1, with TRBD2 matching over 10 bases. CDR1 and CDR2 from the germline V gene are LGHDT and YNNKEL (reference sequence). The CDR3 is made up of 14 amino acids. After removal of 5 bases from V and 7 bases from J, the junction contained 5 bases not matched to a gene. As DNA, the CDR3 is TGTGCCAGCAGCAAAGCGGGGGGGCCGAATGAGCAGTTCTTC. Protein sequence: CASSKAGGPNEQFF.

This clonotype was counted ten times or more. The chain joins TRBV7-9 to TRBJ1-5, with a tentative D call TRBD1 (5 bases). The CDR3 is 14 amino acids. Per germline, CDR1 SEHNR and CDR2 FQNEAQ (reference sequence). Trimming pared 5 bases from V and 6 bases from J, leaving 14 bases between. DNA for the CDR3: TGTGCCAGCAGCCCCGGGGGGATTAGTCAGCCCCAGCATTTT. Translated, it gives CASSPGGISQPQHF.